A selection of T cell receptor beta chains follows, all from one sample in a study of blood T cells in healthy people across ages. One entry per CDR3 protein, called by TCRdb with MiXCR from the 5' RACE reads. The table lists some 760,000 distinct CDR3 sequences, just under 25% of them singletons, with around 9.2% in the top ten. These data were likewise used in another study, on T cells of mothers and their children.

Sequenced input: blood. The receptors were sampled from a boy aged 5-17 years in good health. The CDR3 runs from the conserved cysteine through the conserved F or W.

v_gene	j_gene	CDR3aa
TRBV10-3	TRBJ1-6	CAITKSSYNSPLHF
TRBV29-1	NA	CSVDGTAYEQYF
TRBV24-1	NA	CATQPRLAGGREQFF
TRBV29-1	TRBJ2-2	CSVAGGAGGELFF
TRBV29-1	TRBJ1-4	CSVEQGDEKLFF
TRBV7-2	TRBJ2-6	CASSLTTSGANVLTF
TRBV4-3	TRBJ2-3	CASSQAQAFGLEAVYF
TRBV4-2	TRBJ1-2	CASSQEFGQNYGYTF
TRBV10-2	NA	CASSETRQGKHEQYF
TRBV20-1	TRBJ2-7	CSASSVTTYEQYF
TRBV5-1	TRBJ1-1	CASSDWTGSTEAFF
TRBV28	TRBJ2-7	CASTPEIGAADYEQYF
TRBV4-1	TRBJ1-2	CASSQDSQGDYGYTF
TRBV11-2	TRBJ2-5	CAGDTRQGLETQYF
TRBV2	TRBJ2-5	CASSEDWQETQYF
TRBV25-1	TRBJ1-1	CASSESDSQGWTEAFF
TRBV7-3	TRBJ2-3	CASSLTGRGGADTQYF
TRBV7-9	TRBJ1-4	CASSLGDSRKLFF
TRBV7-2	TRBJ2-7	CASSFPGFTSEQYF
TRBV4-3	TRBJ2-3	CASSQGGGKTDTQYF
TRBV7-3	TRBJ2-1	CASSPTSGRFDEQFF
TRBV28	NA	CTSSLGWAEPYEQYF
TRBV20-1	TRBJ2-5	CSARKTRGEETQYF
TRBV4-2	TRBJ2-5	CASSRLVAREETQYF
TRBV11-2	TRBJ1-2	CASSLALQGLYGYTF
TRBV25-1	TRBJ2-5	CASSEDFTGPGETQYF
TRBV6-1	TRBJ2-2	CASNWDRNTGELFF
TRBV12-3/TRBV12-4	TRBJ2-3	CASSLGLAGGPVEDTQYF
TRBV20-1	TRBJ2-1	CSASLAGVPNEQFF
TRBV27	TRBJ2-2	CASQGSGDTGELFF
TRBV29-1	TRBJ2-5	CSVERLALGEQYF
TRBV29-1	NA	CSVTQPGVDEQFF
TRBV7-2	TRBJ1-4	CASTERAGEKLFF
TRBV7-9	TRBJ2-7	CASSSGRWDYEQYF
TRBV7-9	TRBJ2-5	CASSLSNWGSRTQETQYF
TRBV28	TRBJ1-2	CASRAGGNYGYTF
TRBV4-1	TRBJ2-5	CATRGLAEETQYF
TRBV6-1	TRBJ2-5	CASRPGQIRETQYF
TRBV7-2	TRBJ2-1	CASSLQIQGAFF
TRBV7-2	TRBJ2-3	CASSLSGSGADTQYF
TRBV20-1	TRBJ2-5	CSANPPLNQETQYF
TRBV7-9	TRBJ1-4	CASSFSGAGGFRSNEKLFF
TRBV9	TRBJ2-2	CASSVGYPGELFF
TRBV11-3	TRBJ1-4	CASRRGESTNEKLFF
TRBV29-1	TRBJ2-5	CSVEYLGWYQETQYF
TRBV28	TRBJ2-3	CASSSLSGGHLDSTDTQYF
TRBV29-1	TRBJ2-5	CSVETAGTEYETQYF